Presented here are 14 T cell receptor beta chains from one specimen sequenced in a study of Graves' ophthalmopathy and Graves' hyperthyroidism. Amplification of the TCR beta CDR3 regions used RNA transcripts (as template). HTBI-primed RT-PCR formed the first round, and a multiplex PCR formed the second. TCRdb fed the multiplex PCR reads into MiXCR, producing one record per CDR3 protein. The data contain roughly 610,000 distinct CDR3 sequences, 20% to 25% of them seen just once; the ten biggest clones take up around 6.9%. Sequenced: peripheral blood. Source of these receptors: a woman between 18 and 30 years old with stable Graves' hyperthyroidism. Some clones in this sample may be carry-over from other donors' samples.

This clonotype showed up many times. The gene calls are TRBV20-1 and TRBJ2-4, with TRBD1 matching over 9 bases. The CDR3 is 13 amino acids. Trimming cost V 1 base and J 5 bases; bases outside gene matches: 0. Germline V lookup: CDR1 DFQATT, CDR2 SNEGSKA (reference sequence). CDR3 sequence reads: CSARGDRENIQYF. DNA of the CDR3: TGCAGTGCTAGAGGGGACAGGGAAAACATTCAGTACTTC.

This rearrangement joins TRBV6-2 or TRBV6-3 to TRBJ2-2, with D unresolved. Germline loops: CDR1 MNHEY, CDR2 SVGEGT. The CDR3 extends over 11 amino acids. The ends were cut back, 2 bases at V and 13 bases at J, with 8 bases in the middle. The CDR3 DNA follows: TGTGCCAGCAGTTACGGCTCTGGGCTGTTTTTT. As protein: CASSYGSGLFF.

This clonotype was picked up many times. The gene calls are TRBV5-1 and TRBJ1-1, with a possible D match to TRBD1 (5 bases). Germline CDR1 SGHRS, CDR2 YFSETQ. This CDR3 is built from 14 residues. The V end was cut by 4 bases, the J end by 1 base, with 11 bases between. CDR3 amino acids: CASSPTQGNTEAFF. The CDR3, as DNA: TGCGCCAGCAGCCCGACCCAGGGGAACACTGAAGCTTTCTTT.

The V call is TRBV4-1, the J call TRBJ1-1; D is undetermined. Germline V gene lookup returns CDR1 MGHRA and CDR2 YSYEKL. This CDR3 comprises 14 residues. The V end lost 1 base, the J end lost 0 bases, and 6 bases lay between the germline ends. The CDR3 DNA follows: TGCGCCAGCAGCCAAGCGCTCATGAACACTGAAGCTTTCTTT. Amino acid sequence: CASSQALMNTEAFF.

There are a few counts of this clonotype. The chain couples TRBV10-3 to TRBJ1-2; the match to TRBD1 covers 7 bases. The CDR3 covers 11 residues. Germline loops: CDR1 ENHRY, CDR2 SYGVKD. V shed 7 bases and J 8 bases; nucleotides not matched to a gene: 4. This CDR3 reads CAITGGSGYTF. The CDR3 nucleotides are TGTGCCATCACAGGGGGATCGGGCTACACCTTC.

This clonotype was recorded at least ten times. The V call is TRBV6-7, the J call TRBJ1-1, with 7 bases that match TRBD1. TRBV6-7 qualifies as an ORF whose function is uncertain. The J segment lost 3 bases and the V segment lost 5 bases, leaving 9 bases of the junction unmatched. The CDR3 is 15 amino acids. The CDR3: CASSNRGEGDTEAFF. For the CDR3, the DNA is TGTGCCAGCAGTAACAGGGGAGAGGGTGACACTGAAGCTTTCTTT.

In the case of this clonotype: Germline is not matched at one junction end, which may reflect a read error. The rearrangement uses TRBV6-1 and TRBJ1-2; D unresolved. Germline CDR1 reads MNHNS; CDR2 reads SASEGT. The CDR3 is 14 amino acids. CDR3 in DNA: TGTACCAGCAGTGAAGCGTTCGGGGAGGATGGCTACACCTTC. This codes for CTSSEAFGEDGYTF.

This rearrangement joins TRBV7-8 to TRBJ2-7; 11 bases are shared with TRBD1. V was pared by 10 bases and J by 6 bases, with 2 bases of the junction left unmatched. The V gene's germline CDR1 is SGHVS and CDR2 FQNEAQ. This CDR3 has 11 amino acids. In DNA, the CDR3 is TGTGCCACGGGGACAGGGGGCGAGCAGTACTTC. Translating gives CATGTGGEQYF.

This clonotype was seen only a few times. The rearrangement links TRBV28 to TRBJ1-5; D is uncertain. In germline, CDR1 is MDHEN, CDR2 SYDVKM. V shed 2 bases and J shed 0 bases, with 8 bases lying between them. The CDR3 sequence is 15 residues long. The CDR3 loop is CASSLLRYSNQPQHF. CDR3 sequence (DNA): TGTGCCAGCAGTTTACTGCGATATAGCAATCAGCCCCAGCATTTT.

This clonotype occurred many times. The rearrangement uses TRBV6-1 and TRBJ1-5; 12 nucleotides agree with TRBD1. Trimming removed 2 bases from V and 5 bases from J; junction bases left unmatched: 7. CDR3 length: 17 amino acids. CDR1 and CDR2 (germline): MNHNS, SASEGT. The CDR3 region is CASSELRGTGGHQPQHF. In nucleotides, the CDR3 is TGTGCCAGCAGTGAACTCCGGGGGACAGGGGGCCATCAGCCCCAGCATTTT.

The table lists this clonotype with many counts. The chain uses TRBV12-3 or TRBV12-4 and TRBJ1-1; TRBD1 might be the D (6 bases). Trimming removed 5 bases at V and 3 bases at J, with 10 bases between. The CDR3 extends over 13 amino acids. CDR3 amino acids: CASSTGLDTEAFF. The CDR3 nucleotides are TGTGCCAGCAGTACAGGGCTGGACACTGAAGCTTTCTTT.

This clonotype came up many times. The V gene is TRBV19, the J gene TRBJ1-2; no firm D call. Trimming stripped 3 bases from V and 6 bases from J, with 8 bases between. CDR1 is LNHDA, CDR2 SQIVND, per germline (reference sequence). This CDR3 is built from 12 residues. CDR3 loop: CASSIRLDGYTF. The CDR3 DNA reads as TGTGCCAGTAGTATTAGGTTGGATGGCTACACCTTC.

The V and J genes are TRBV11-2 and TRBJ2-5; 11 bases fit TRBD1. J gave up 5 bases and V 3 bases, and 8 bases lay outside the gene matches. CDR1 SGHAT and CDR2 FQNNGV come from the germline V gene. The CDR3 contains 16 residues. The CDR3 here is CASSFFGQGARETQYF. The CDR3 nucleotides read TGTGCCAGCAGCTTTTTTGGACAGGGGGCGCGTGAGACCCAGTACTTC.

A remark on this clonotype: This may arise from a read error, as a much more abundant clone is one base away. V usage is TRBV6-1 and J usage is TRBJ2-2, with D perhaps TRBD2 (5 bases). Germline V gives CDR1 MNHNS, CDR2 SASEGT. CDR3 size: 15 residues. The CDR3 loop reads CASSPPGSNTGEPFF. CDR3 bases: TGTGCCAGCAGCCCCCCAGGCTCAAACACCGGGGAGCCGTTTTTT.